What follows are 24 T cell receptor beta chains derived from one specimen sequenced in a study of cytomegalovirus exposure and HLA in healthy donors. PCR amplification relied on 60 Vbeta primers (plus 13 Jbeta primers). Profiled with immunoSEQ multiplex PCR; TCRdb holds only in-frame clones, not every one. The sample yields 90,000 to 130,000 clones, over 65% seen once. Sequences were obtained from PBMCs. These receptors all stem from a man younger than 45 in good health and CMV-seropositive.

The chain employs TRBV7-7 and TRBJ2-1; 7 bases map to TRBD2. Trimming removed 2 bases from V and 6 bases from J; junction bases left unmatched: 1. Germline V CDR1 and CDR2: SSHAT, FNYEAQ (reference sequence). This CDR3 region has 13 residues. As DNA, the CDR3 is TGTGCCAGCAGCTTATCTAGCGGCAATGAGCAGTTCTTC. It encodes CASSLSSGNEQFF.

This clone has more than one count but fewer than ten. The genes are TRBV18 and TRBJ2-3; D possibly corresponds to TRBD2 (6 bases). This CDR3 is built from 14 residues. The germline gives CDR1 KGHSH, CDR2 LQKENI. The V gene lost 4 bases and the J gene lost 2 bases, with 10 bases spanning the gap. Here the CDR3 reads CASSLKRVTDTQYF. The CDR3 nucleotides read TGTGCCAGCTCACTTAAGCGGGTCACAGATACGCAGTATTTT.

The chain carries TRBV7-8 and TRBJ1-1; 12 nucleotides align to TRBD1. V shed 5 bases and J 5 bases; nucleotides not matched to a gene: 12. Germline lookup yields CDR1 SGHVS and CDR2 FQNEAQ. This CDR3 region has 17 residues. The CDR3 DNA is TGTGCCAGCAGCCCCGGTGGGACAGGGGGCGTTGGGACTGAAGCTTTCTTT. Translating gives CASSPGGTGGVGTEAFF. Based on the CDR3 plus reference TRBV7-8 and TRBJ1-1, the full variable domain is GAGVSQSPRYKVAKRGQDVALRCDPISGHVSLFWYQQALGQGPEFLTYFQNEAQLDKSGLPSDRFFAERPEGSVSTLKIQRTQQEDSAVYLCASSPGGTGGVGTEAFFGQGTRLTVV.

The chain recombines TRBV6-6 with TRBJ2-1; 7 bases match TRBD2. The V gene's germline CDR1 is MNHNY and CDR2 SVGAGI (reference sequence). This CDR3 contains 12 residues. V lost 2 bases, J lost 8 bases, and 0 bases stayed unmatched. In DNA form, the CDR3 reads TGTGCCAGCAGTTACGGGGGGGATGAGCAGTTCTTC. This translates into CASSYGGDEQFF.

There are a few counts of this clone. The rearrangement links TRBV13 to TRBJ2-5; TRBD2 aligns across 9 bases. The junction had 20 bases not matched to a gene; V was cut back by 5 bases and J by 4 bases. The V gene's germline CDR1 is PRHDT and CDR2 FYEKMQ (reference sequence). The CDR3 totals 19 residues. CDR3 sequence: CASSVGGVAGEGVAETQYF. CDR3 in DNA: TGTGCCAGCAGCGTCGGGGGTGTAGCGGGGGAGGGTGTCGCAGAGACCCAGTACTTC.

The rearrangement joins TRBV9 to TRBJ1-2, with a possible D match to TRBD1 (6 bases). The CDR3 is 13 amino acids. The germline V and J ends were trimmed by 3 bases and 6 bases, with 12 bases remaining between them. CDR1 is SGDLS, CDR2 YYNGEE, per germline. In DNA, the CDR3 is TGTGCCAGCAGCGGGAACAGGGTTGATGGCTACACCTTC. Protein sequence: CASSGNRVDGYTF.

This clone was detected once. J is TRBJ1-1 and V is TRBV6-5, with D perhaps matching TRBD1 (6 bases). V shed 8 bases and J shed 4 bases, with 14 bases lying between them. The CDR3 totals 13 residues. CDR1 and CDR2 from the germline V gene are MNHEY and SVGAGI. CDR3 in amino acids: CASLARGSTEAFF. The CDR3 nucleotides read TGTGCCAGCTTGGCCAGGGGTTCCACTGAAGCTTTCTTT.

The chain has TRBV13 and TRBJ2-1; 8 bases map to TRBD1. The CDR3 is 18 residues long. CDR1 and CDR2 from the germline V gene are PRHDT and FYEKMQ (reference sequence). J gave up 7 bases and V 5 bases, and 19 bases lay outside the gene matches. The CDR3, as DNA: TGTGCCAGCAGCCCCAACCTACTACGGGACAGGCCAGCAAATGAGCAGTTCTTC. Its protein is CASSPNLLRDRPANEQFF. Full variable domain (remainder filled in from reference TRBV13 and TRBJ2-1): AAGVIQSPRHLIKEKRETATLKCYPIPRHDTVYWYQQGPGQDPQFLISFYEKMQSDKGSIPDRFSAQQFSDYHSELNMSSLELGDSALYFCASSPNLLRDRPANEQFFGPGTRLTVL.

The CDR3: CSVEGLGSGDEQFF. CDR3 bases: TGCAGCGTTGAAGGGCTGGGTAGCGGGGATGAGCAGTTCTTC. V usage is TRBV29-1 and J usage is TRBJ2-1; 8 nucleotides agree with TRBD2. Germline CDR1 reads SQVTM; CDR2 reads ANQGSEA. The CDR3 length is 14 residues. Trimming cost V 1 base and J 8 bases; bases outside gene matches: 7.

This clone has just a few counts. V gene TRBV29-1 combines with J gene TRBJ1-1; D is unresolved. V was clipped by 5 bases and J by 1 base, with 8 bases between them. The CDR3 is 12 residues long. Germline V CDR1 and CDR2: SQVTM, ANQGSEA. The CDR3 reads CSVSTGNTEAFF. The CDR3 DNA is TGCAGCGTTTCCACGGGGAACACTGAAGCTTTCTTT.

The gene calls are TRBV27 and TRBJ1-2; 7 bases match TRBD1. CDR1 and CDR2 (germline): MNHEY, SMNVEV (reference sequence). With V trimmed by 6 bases and J by 4 bases, 11 bases remained unmatched. The CDR3 has 15 amino acids. CDR3 in amino acids: CASSPLGGGGYGYTF. The CDR3 coding sequence is TGTGCCAGCAGCCCCCTAGGGGGCGGTGGCTATGGCTACACCTTC.

The chain employs TRBV7-9 and TRBJ2-1; D perhaps matches TRBD2 (7 bases). V gave up 3 bases and J gave up 2 bases, with 11 bases separating them. CDR1 and CDR2 (germline): SEHNR, FQNEAQ (reference sequence). CDR3 length: 15 residues. This CDR3 reads CASSLRGQTYNEQFF. CDR3 coding DNA: TGTGCCAGCAGCTTGCGGGGGCAGACCTACAATGAGCAGTTCTTC.

This clone was found once. The chain joins TRBV5-1 to TRBJ2-2; TRBD1 matches at 7 bases. V shed 4 bases and J 6 bases; nucleotides not matched to a gene: 3. CDR3 size: 13 residues. Germline CDR1 is SGHRS and CDR2 is YFSETQ. The CDR3 coding sequence is TGCGCCAGCAGCCCCGGGACAGCCGGGGAGCTGTTTTTT. Translating it yields CASSPGTAGELFF. Full variable domain (remainder filled in from reference TRBV5-1 and TRBJ2-2): KAGVTQTPRYLIKTRGQQVTLSCSPISGHRSVSWYQQTPGQGLQFLFEYFSETQRNKGNFPGRFSGRQFSNSRSEMNVSTLELGDSALYLCASSPGTAGELFFGEGSRLTVL.

The V call is TRBV4-3, the J call TRBJ2-3, with 7 bases aligning to TRBD2. CDR1 LGHNA and CDR2 YSLEER come from the germline V gene. The length of the CDR3 is 15 residues. Germline trimming cut 1 base from V and 3 bases from J; bases unmatched to any gene: 4. CDR3 residues: CASSQGTSVTDTQYF. The CDR3, as DNA: TGCGCCAGCAGCCAAGGAACTAGCGTTACAGATACGCAGTATTTT.

J is TRBJ1-2 and V is TRBV10-3; a weak D match, TRBD1 (5 bases). Deletions cut 6 bases from V and 8 bases from J, with 16 bases between. Germline CDR1 ENHRY, CDR2 SYGVKD. This CDR3 is 13 amino acids long. The CDR3 is CAISVTAIDGYTF. The CDR3 DNA reads TGTGCCATCAGCGTGACAGCTATTGACGGCTACACCTTC.

This clone came up once. The chain is built from TRBV6-1 and TRBJ2-2; 7 bases match TRBD2. Losses at the gene ends were 3 bases for V and 3 bases for J; bases not matched to a gene: 1. The V gene's germline CDR1 is MNHNS and CDR2 SASEGT. This CDR3 spans 14 amino acids. The CDR3 bases are TGTGCCAGCAGTGAGGGGGGGTACACCGGGGAGCTGTTTTTT. Amino acid sequence: CASSEGGYTGELFF.

CDR3 region: CASSATGAGNTIYF. DNA of the CDR3: TGTGCCAGCAGTGCGACAGGGGCTGGAAACACCATATATTTT. The chain combines TRBV25-1 with TRBJ1-3; 8 bases map to TRBD1. This CDR3 region has 14 residues. CDR1 is MGHDK and CDR2 is SYGVNS in the germline V gene. V trimming: 4 bases; J trimming: 2 bases; junction bases outside the gene matches: 1.

J is TRBJ2-2 and V is TRBV7-2; a possible D gene is TRBD2 (7 bases). The CDR3 totals 17 residues. Looked up from germline, CDR1 is SGHTA and CDR2 is FQGNSA. V shed 4 bases and J shed 8 bases, with 23 bases lying between them. This chain's CDR3 is CASSWRGRGAGGGELFF. The DNA of the CDR3 is TGTGCCAGCAGCTGGCGGGGTCGGGGGGCCGGGGGTGGGGAGCTGTTTTTT. Based on the CDR3 plus reference TRBV7-2 and TRBJ2-2, the full variable domain is GAGVSQSPSNKVTEKGKDVELRCDPISGHTALYWYRQSLGQGLEFLIYFQGNSAPDKSGLPSDRFSAERTGGSVSTLTIQRTQQEDSAVYLCASSWRGRGAGGGELFFGEGSRLTVL.

The chain joins TRBV7-9 to TRBJ1-2; TRBD1 agrees at 7 bases. This CDR3 contains 13 residues. From germline, CDR1 is SEHNR and CDR2 FQNEAQ (reference sequence). The ends lost 5 bases at V and 8 bases at J; junction bases unmatched: 8. CDR3: CASSPTGEIGYTF. In nucleotides, the CDR3 is TGTGCCAGCAGCCCTACAGGGGAGATAGGCTACACCTTC.

This chain connects TRBV2 to TRBJ2-7; 10 nucleotides line up with TRBD2. The CDR3 has 14 amino acids. V gave up 7 bases and J gave up 1 base; unmatched junction bases: 4. Germline V gene sequence: CDR1 SNHLY, CDR2 FYNNEI. The CDR3 coding sequence is TGTGCCAGCATTCCTAGCGGGGGATCCTACGAGCAGTACTTC. Amino acid sequence: CASIPSGGSYEQYF. Variable domain in full (rest from reference TRBV2 and TRBJ2-7): EPEVTQTPSHQVTQMGQEVILRCVPISNHLYFYWYRQILGQKVEFLVSFYNNEISEKSEIFDDQFSVERPDGSNFTLKIRSTKLEDSAMYFCASIPSGGSYEQYFGPGTRLTVT.

The chain employs TRBV5-6 and TRBJ1-1; D perhaps matches TRBD1 (6 bases). Germline lookup yields CDR1 SGHDT and CDR2 YYEEEE. V lost 4 bases, J lost 1 base, and 8 bases lay in between. The CDR3 contains 13 residues. The CDR3 region is CASSTGPNTEAFF. The CDR3 DNA is TGTGCCAGCAGCACAGGGCCGAACACTGAAGCTTTCTTT.

This sequence joins TRBV19 and TRBJ1-2, with D possibly matching TRBD1 (6 bases). Trimming took 6 bases from V and 3 from J, leaving 20 bases between them. CDR3 length equals 16 residues. CDR1 is LNHDA and CDR2 is SQIVND in the germline V gene (reference sequence). The CDR3 region is CASRGPRDIRDYGYTF. CDR3 DNA: TGTGCCAGTAGGGGCCCACGGGACATAAGGGACTATGGCTACACCTTC.

V gene TRBV7-9 combines with J gene TRBJ2-2; D possibly corresponds to TRBD2 (6 bases). The CDR3 length is 15 residues. Trimming shortened V by 4 bases and J by 13 bases, and 22 bases separated the two germline ends. Per the germline V gene, CDR1 is SEHNR and CDR2 is FQNEAQ (reference sequence). The CDR3 sequence: CASSSNNAGGLRLFF. The CDR3 bases are TGTGCCAGCAGCTCGAATAACGCTGGGGGACTTAGGCTGTTTTTT.

A note on this clone: Distinct nucleotide sequences in the sample also encode this CDR3. The chain joins TRBV18 to TRBJ1-1; tentatively, D is TRBD1 (5 bases). V was clipped by 0 bases and J by 1 base, with 9 bases between them. Germline-derived CDR1 and CDR2 are KGHSH and LQKENI. The CDR3 consists of 15 residues. The CDR3 nucleotides are TGTGCCAGCTCACCACCGGGGCAGGGGAACACTGAAGCTTTCTTT. This encodes CASSPPGQGNTEAFF.